One sample yielded the 3 T cell receptor beta chains listed below, sequenced in a study of CD8+CD57+ T cells in acquired aplastic anemia. The authors sequenced patients whose flow cytometry had shown CD8+CD57+ cell expansion. The template for TCR beta VDJ and CDR3 sequence profiling was genomic DNA. TCRdb processed the reads anew with MiXCR; each CDR3 protein has one entry. Of under 200,000 distinct CDR3 sequences listed, about 48% were seen once; the top ten hold more than 30%. Sequenced: sorted CD4+, CD8+, or CD8+CD57+ T cells (not recorded which) from PBMCs. All receptors derive from a human donor with aplastic anemia.

The rearrangement joins TRBV15 to TRBJ2-5; no definite D call. Germline CDR1 LNHNV, CDR2 YYDKDF (reference sequence). The CDR3 contains 13 residues. Trimming shortened V by 1 base and J by 5 bases, and 8 bases separated the two germline ends. DNA of the CDR3: TGTGCCACCAGCAGAGCTTATTTGGAGACCCAGTACTTC. It translates to CATSRAYLETQYF.

The V and J genes are TRBV7-7 and TRBJ2-5, with TRBD1 as a possible D gene (5 bases). CDR3 length: 15 amino acids. Germline lookup yields CDR1 SSHAT and CDR2 FNYEAQ (reference sequence). V was trimmed by 4 bases and J by 2 bases, leaving 14 bases between them. In nucleotides, the CDR3 is TGTGCCAGCAGCTCCGGCAGGGTATGGCAAGAGACCCAGTACTTC. The encoded protein is CASSSGRVWQETQYF.

This chain joins TRBV19 and TRBJ2-7; D is possibly TRBD1 or TRBD2 (5 bases each). The V gene's germline CDR1 is LNHDA and CDR2 SQIVND (reference sequence). Trimming removed 3 bases at V and 0 bases at J, with 12 bases between. The CDR3 is made up of 15 amino acids. CDR3 nucleotide sequence: TGTGCCAGTAGTATGGTTCCAGGGAGCTCCTACGAGCAGTACTTC. This encodes CASSMVPGSSYEQYF.